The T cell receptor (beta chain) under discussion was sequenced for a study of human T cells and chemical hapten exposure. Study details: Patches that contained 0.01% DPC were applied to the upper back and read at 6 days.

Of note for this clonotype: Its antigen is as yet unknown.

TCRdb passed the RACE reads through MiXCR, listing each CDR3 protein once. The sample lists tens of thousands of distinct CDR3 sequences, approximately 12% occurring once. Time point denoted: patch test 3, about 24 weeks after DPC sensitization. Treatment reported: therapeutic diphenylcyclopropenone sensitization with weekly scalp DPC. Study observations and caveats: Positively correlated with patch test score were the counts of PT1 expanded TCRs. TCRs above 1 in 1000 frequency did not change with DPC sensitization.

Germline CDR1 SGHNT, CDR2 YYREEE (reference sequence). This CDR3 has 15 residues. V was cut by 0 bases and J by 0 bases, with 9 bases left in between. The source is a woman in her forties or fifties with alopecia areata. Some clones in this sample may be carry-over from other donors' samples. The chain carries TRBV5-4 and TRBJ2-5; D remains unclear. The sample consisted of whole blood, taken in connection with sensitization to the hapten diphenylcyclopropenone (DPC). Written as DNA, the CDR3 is TGTGCCAGCAGCTTGGAATTTGCAAACCAAGAGACCCAGTACTTC. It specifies CASSLEFANQETQYF.